Included here is one T cell receptor beta chain sequence, with context. Antigen: not known. TCRdb reprocessed the reads with MiXCR, giving one entry per CDR3 protein. The sample contains about a million distinct CDR3 sequences, approximately 33% of which appear only once. This CDR3 region has 16 residues. The germline CDR1 and CDR2 sequences are LNHDA and SQIVND (reference sequence). V gave up 3 bases and J gave up 2 bases, with 16 bases separating them. The sample originates from a study of T cell repertoires in cytomegalovirus infection. Background on the study: Epitope selection comprised recently identified HLA-C-restricted CMV epitopes and well-studied HLA-B-restricted CMV epitopes. Public TCR beta signature analysis indicated the presence of both CMV infection and matching HLA type. Study outcomes and limitations: HLA-C-restricted TCR beta clonotypes specific for CMV led the ex vivo response. CMV carriers with the relevant HLA were identified by cumulative public TCR beta family frequency.

The receptor was isolated from a human donor in good health (CMV status not recorded). Some clones in this sample may be carry-over from other donors' samples. The sequencing used cultured CD8+ T cells from PBMCs, collected from culture after CMV antigen stimulation. The chain recombines TRBV19 with TRBJ1-1, with D hard to call. In DNA form, the CDR3 reads TGTGCCAGTAGTATCTGGGAAGCGAGGGAAAACACTGAAGCTTTCTTT. This sequence encodes CASSIWEARENTEAFF.